This TCR beta chain came from a study of neurological immune-mediated disorders (dated 2019 in TCRdb). Regarding the complete study: Peripheral blood TCR-beta repertoires from HTLV-I-associated myelopathy (HAM/TSP) patients, multiple sclerosis patients and healthy controls were compared by UMI-based sequencing. Alongside PBMC samples, the set of approximately 100 TCR-beta libraries contained longitudinal samples, technical triplicates, and paired CD4+ and CD8+ T-cell subsets that had been sorted. Longitudinal HAM/TSP and healthy donors had 3 time-points each (roughly 3-40 month intervals). The cohort was made up of about 66 subjects, consisting of roughly 15 HAM/TSP patients, some 34 multiple sclerosis patients and 20 healthy controls.

Ten or more counts support this clonotype. This receptor's antigen is unknown. Within one base of it there is no much larger clone, and no base qualities were kept. Results and caveats for the whole study, not just this receptor: Expanded clones from different subjects shared no identical CDR3 amino acid sequences, which suggests that TCR-beta repertoires were private in all groups. TCR clonal expansion was highest in HAM/TSP patients and lowest in MS patients, with MS patients falling below even healthy controls.

In the paper's terms, the time point label means: longitudinal time-point 1 (baseline). The healthy controls were volunteers from a blood bank in Maryland, USA. Libraries from unsorted PBMCs were made from 2 million PBMCs kept in RNAlater at -80 degrees C until RNA extraction. PBMCs were separated from peripheral blood using Ficoll-Hypaque density gradient centrifugation and then cryopreserved in liquid nitrogen. cDNA was synthesized by template-switch 5'RACE using a primer with a 10-nucleotide random unique molecular identifier that tagged each TCR transcript. Each sequencing run produced over 200 million TCR-beta sequences covering 15-18 subjects. The RNeasy kit was used for extraction of total RNA. The KAPA Real-time Library Amplification kit was used to amplify TCR-beta VDJ regions with primers for the TCR constant region and the 5'RACE anchor. Sample indexes and Illumina adaptors were added in a first PCR, and a second PCR then increased library yield. After Ampure bead purification, the roughly 650 bp TCR product was size-selected on a 2% E-gel SizeSelection system. Before pooling, library quality was checked on a Bioanalyzer, concentration was measured with Qubit, and libraries were quantified with the Kapa Library Quantification kit. Paired-end 2 x 150 bp sequencing of the libraries was performed on an Illumina HiSeq 2500. To increase sequence diversity, about 25-31% phiX was spiked into each library pool. The original pipeline was this. The quality-filtered reads were processed with the UMI-based MiGEC pipeline, whose error correction step removed more than 80% of the raw TCR sequences. VDJ genes were aligned to IMGT germline references, and each clonotype was defined by a unique CDR3 amino acid sequence together with V-J genes. Clonal expansion, Shannon diversity, and CDR3 relatedness (CalcPairwiseDistances, ClusterSamples) were evaluated with VDJtools, and phylogenetic trees were built with CLCbio workbench. Expanded clones were defined as having at least 8 unique UMIs, based on coefficient-of-variation modelling across technical triplicates. TCRdb applied fastp at Q25 and MiXCR to the public reads, then kept only in-frame beta chains. Each entry is one CDR3 protein sequence, shown with its most common DNA and genes. The V and J calls here are based on TCRdb, not the publication. Recorded for this sample are fewer than 90,000 distinct CDR3 sequences; about 9.4% of them occurred a single time. 9.5% to 10% of the sample is taken by the ten largest.

The TCR sequence derives from a man aged 30 to 45 in good health. The sequencing sample was made of PBMCs.

The base sequence is TGCGCCAGCAGTATAGGGATGGGGGGACCCATCGCGGATACGCAGTATTTT. Its protein reads: CASSIGMGGPIADTQYF. This sequence uses TRBV5-1 and TRBJ2-3; possibly the D gene is TRBD2, per 6 matching bases. The CDR3 has 17 amino acids, counting the end cysteine and phenylalanine. The only DNA kept is the CDR3, 51 bases in frame from the first base. Based on the germline V gene, the CDR1 and CDR2 sequences are SGHRS and YFSETQ. V is pared back by 5 bases and J by 6 bases, with 25 bases lying between the germline termini.